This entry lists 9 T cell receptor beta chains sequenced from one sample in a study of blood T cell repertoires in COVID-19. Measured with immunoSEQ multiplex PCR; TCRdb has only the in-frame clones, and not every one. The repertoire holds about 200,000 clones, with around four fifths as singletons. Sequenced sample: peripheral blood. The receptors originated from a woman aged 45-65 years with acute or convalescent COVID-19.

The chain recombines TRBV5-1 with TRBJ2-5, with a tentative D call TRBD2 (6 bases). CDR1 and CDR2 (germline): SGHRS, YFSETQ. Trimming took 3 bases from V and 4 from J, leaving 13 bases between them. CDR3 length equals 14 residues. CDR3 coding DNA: TGCGCCAGCAGCTCAGGACTGGGAGGAGAGACCCAGTACTTC. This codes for CASSSGLGGETQYF.

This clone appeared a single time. The CDR3 is CASSADKYNEKLFF. DNA of the CDR3: TGTGCCAGCAGCGCGGACAAGTATAATGAAAAACTGTTTTTT. The rearrangement links TRBV7-2 to TRBJ1-4; tentative D call: TRBD1 (5 bases). Germline V lookup: CDR1 SGHTA, CDR2 FQGNSA. The CDR3 is 14 amino acids. Trimming left V 5 bases short and J 4 bases short, with 11 bases between.

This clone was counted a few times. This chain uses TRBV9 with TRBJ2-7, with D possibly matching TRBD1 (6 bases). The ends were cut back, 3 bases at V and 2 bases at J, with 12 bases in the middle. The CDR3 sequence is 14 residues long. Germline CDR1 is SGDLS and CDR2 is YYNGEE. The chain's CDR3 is CASSEGDGTYEQYF. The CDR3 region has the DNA TGTGCCAGCAGCGAGGGGGACGGGACCTACGAGCAGTACTTC.

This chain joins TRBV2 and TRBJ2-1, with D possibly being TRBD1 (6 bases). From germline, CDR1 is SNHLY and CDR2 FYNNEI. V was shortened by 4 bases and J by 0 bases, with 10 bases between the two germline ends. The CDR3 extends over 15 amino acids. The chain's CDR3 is CASSGQEYSYNEQFF. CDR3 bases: TGTGCCAGCAGTGGACAGGAGTACTCCTACAATGAGCAGTTCTTC.

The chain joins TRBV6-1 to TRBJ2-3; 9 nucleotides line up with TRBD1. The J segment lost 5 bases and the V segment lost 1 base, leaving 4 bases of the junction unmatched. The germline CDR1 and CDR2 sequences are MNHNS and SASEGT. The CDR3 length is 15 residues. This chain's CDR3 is CASSEGDRAGDTQYF. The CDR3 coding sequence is TGTGCCAGCAGTGAAGGGGACAGGGCGGGAGATACGCAGTATTTT.

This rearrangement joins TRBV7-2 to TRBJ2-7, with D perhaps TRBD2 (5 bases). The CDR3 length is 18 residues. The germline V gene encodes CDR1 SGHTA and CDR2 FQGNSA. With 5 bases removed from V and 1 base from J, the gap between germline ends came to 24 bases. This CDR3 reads CASSPLWESERFSYEQYF. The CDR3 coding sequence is TGTGCCAGCAGCCCCCTCTGGGAGTCCGAACGATTTTCCTACGAGCAGTACTTC.

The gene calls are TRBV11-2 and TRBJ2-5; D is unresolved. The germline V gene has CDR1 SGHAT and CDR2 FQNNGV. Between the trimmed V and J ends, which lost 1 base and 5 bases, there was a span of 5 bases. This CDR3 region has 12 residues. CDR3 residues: CASSLGEETQYF. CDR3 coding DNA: TGTGCCAGCAGCTTAGGAGAGGAGACCCAGTACTTC.

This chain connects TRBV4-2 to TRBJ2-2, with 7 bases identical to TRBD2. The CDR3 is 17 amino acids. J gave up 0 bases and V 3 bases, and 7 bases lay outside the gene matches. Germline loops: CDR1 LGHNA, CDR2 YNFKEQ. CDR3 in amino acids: CASSQTLSGSNTGELFF. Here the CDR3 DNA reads TGTGCCAGCAGCCAGACCCTTAGCGGGTCGAACACCGGGGAGCTGTTTTTT.

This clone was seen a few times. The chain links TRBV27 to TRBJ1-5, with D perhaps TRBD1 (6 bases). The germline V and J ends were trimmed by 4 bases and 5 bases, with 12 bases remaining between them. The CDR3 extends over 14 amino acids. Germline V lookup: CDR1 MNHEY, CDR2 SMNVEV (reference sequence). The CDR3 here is CASSSGHVHQPQHF. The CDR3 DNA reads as TGTGCCAGCAGTTCGGGACACGTACATCAGCCCCAGCATTTT.